This TCR beta chain was sequenced for a study of blood T cell repertoires in COVID-19. With 0 bases removed from V and 0 bases from J, the gap between germline ends came to 6 bases. This CDR3 comprises 14 residues. From germline, CDR1 is GTSNPN and CDR2 SVGIG (reference sequence). Only in-frame clones appear in the TCRdb table, and some are missing; sequencing was by immunoSEQ multiplex PCR. The sample carries some 150,000 clones, 80% to 90% recorded once. The clonotype comes from a woman aged 70 to 79 with acute or convalescent COVID-19. The chain is built from TRBV30 and TRBJ1-3; no clear D. Source material: peripheral blood. The CDR3 DNA sequence: TGTGCCTGGAGTGTACAATACTCTGGAAACACCATATATTTT. It is translated as CAWSVQYSGNTIYF.